This T cell receptor beta chain originates from a study of blood T cell repertoires in COVID-19. Whole-study context: From T cells, B-cell-depleted T cells, or PBMCs came the material, which was cDNA or gDNA.

This study enrolled people aged about 18 to 100 from about two dozen US geographic areas. Study processing details: Reference gene primer amplification gave nucleated cell count estimates. Sequenced by immunoSEQ multiplex PCR; TCRdb stores in-frame clones only, minus some. V and J calls and clone size are those listed in that table; D and trimming were worked out from the DNA. The table lists about 250,000 clones, approximately 89% of them singletons. The V end lost 1 base, the J end lost 0 bases, and 7 bases lay between the germline ends. The V gene's germline CDR1 is MGHRA and CDR2 YSYEKL. The CDR3 runs to 15 residues.

The clonotype originates from a woman aged 30 to 39 with acute COVID-19. The sequencing input was PBMCs or T cells enriched from blood (not recorded which). The rearrangement joins TRBV4-1 to TRBJ1-5; D ambiguous. This CDR3 reads CASSQAVLSNQPQHF. The CDR3 DNA is TGCGCCAGCAGCCAAGCGGTTCTTAGCAATCAGCCCCAGCATTTT.